This TCR beta chain stems from a study of cytotoxic CD8 clonotypes in ibrutinib-treated CLL. About the research overall: Results showed roughly 24 partial and 2 complete responses; following median around 73 months, roughly 14 remained remitted, approximately 12 advanced.

Regarding this clone: The antigen is undetermined.

The CDR3 length is 13 residues. With 6 bases removed from V and 5 bases from J, the gap between germline ends came to 13 bases. Germline values: CDR1 SGHVS, CDR2 FQNEAQ. The data were produced by immunoSEQ multiplex PCR, yet TCRdb's version contains in-frame clones alone and is incomplete. The sample gives 97,000 or so clones, approximately 80% of which show up once; about 30% is in the top ten. Notes on the study in general: At progression, clonality fell back toward baseline after rising at ibrutinib response. While tracking circulating CD8+ T-cell counts, baseline clonality exceeded that of age-matched healthy donors.

Here the sequenced sample was PBMCs, taken after 12 months of ibrutinib treatment. This TCR was sampled from a human donor with chronic lymphocytic leukemia. The chain uses TRBV7-8 and TRBJ2-5, with D tentatively TRBD1 (6 bases). Written as DNA, the CDR3 is TGTGCCAGCAGGGGACGGACAGTGGAGACCCAGTACTTC. The encoded protein is CASRGRTVETQYF.